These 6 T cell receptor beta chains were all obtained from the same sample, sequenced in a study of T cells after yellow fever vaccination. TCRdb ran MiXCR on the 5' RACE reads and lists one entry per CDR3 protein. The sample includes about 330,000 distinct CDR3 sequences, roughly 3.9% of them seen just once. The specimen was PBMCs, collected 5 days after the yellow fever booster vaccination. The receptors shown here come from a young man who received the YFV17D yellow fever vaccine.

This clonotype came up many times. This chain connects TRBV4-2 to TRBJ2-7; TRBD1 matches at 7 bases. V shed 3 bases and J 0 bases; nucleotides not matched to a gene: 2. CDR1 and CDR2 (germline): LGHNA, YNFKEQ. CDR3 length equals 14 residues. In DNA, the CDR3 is TGTGCCAGCAGCCAGAGACAGGGCTCCTACGAGCAGTACGTC. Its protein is CASSQRQGSYEQYV.

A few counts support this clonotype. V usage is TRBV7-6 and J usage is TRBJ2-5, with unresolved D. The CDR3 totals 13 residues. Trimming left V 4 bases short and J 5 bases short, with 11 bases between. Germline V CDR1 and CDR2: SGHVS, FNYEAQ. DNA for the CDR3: TGTGCCAGCAGCTCCGCCCGGGTGGAGACCCAGTACTTC. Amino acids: CASSSARVETQYF.

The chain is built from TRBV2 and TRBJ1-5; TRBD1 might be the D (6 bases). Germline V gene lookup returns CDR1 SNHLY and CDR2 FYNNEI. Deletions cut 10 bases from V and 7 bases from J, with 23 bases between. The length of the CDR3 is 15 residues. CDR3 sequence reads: CATAYELQGFQPQHF. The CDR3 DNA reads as TGTGCCACCGCATATGAATTACAGGGATTCCAGCCCCAGCATTTT.

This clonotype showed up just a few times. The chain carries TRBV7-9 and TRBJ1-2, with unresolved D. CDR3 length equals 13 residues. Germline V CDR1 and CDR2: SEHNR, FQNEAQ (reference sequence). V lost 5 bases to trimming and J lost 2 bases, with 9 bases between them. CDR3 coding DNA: TGTGCCAGCAGCATTATCTGGAACTATGGCTACACCTTC. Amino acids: CASSIIWNYGYTF. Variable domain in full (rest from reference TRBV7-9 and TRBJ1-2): DTGVSQNPRHKITKRGQNVTFRCDPISEHNRLYWYRQTLGQGPEFLTYFQNEAQLEKSRLLSDRFSAERPKGSFSTLEIQRTEQGDSAMYLCASSIIWNYGYTFGSGTRLTVV.

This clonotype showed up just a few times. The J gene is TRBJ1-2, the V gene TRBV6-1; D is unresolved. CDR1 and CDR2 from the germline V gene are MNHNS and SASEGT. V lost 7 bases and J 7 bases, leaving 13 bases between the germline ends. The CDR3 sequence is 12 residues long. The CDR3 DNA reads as TGTGCCAGCACCCAGAGGGTCGGTGGCTACACCTTC. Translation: CASTQRVGGYTF.

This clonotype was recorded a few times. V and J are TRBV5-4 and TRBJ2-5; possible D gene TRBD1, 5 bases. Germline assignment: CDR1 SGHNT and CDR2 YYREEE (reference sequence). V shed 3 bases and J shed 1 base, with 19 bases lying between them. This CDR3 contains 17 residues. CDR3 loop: CASSWGQLAASQETQYF. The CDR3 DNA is TGTGCCAGCAGCTGGGGCCAGTTAGCAGCGTCCCAAGAGACCCAGTACTTC.